These T cell receptor beta chains were read from a single sample in a study of T cell repertoires in cytomegalovirus infection. TCRdb reprocessed the reads via MiXCR and lists one record per CDR3 protein. The sample lists 490,000 or so distinct CDR3 sequences, approximately 10% occurring once. The sample was PBMCs. Receptor source: a human donor in good health (CMV status not recorded). Some clones in this sample may be carry-over from other donors' samples. Both conserved end residues are part of each CDR3. The D gene is left open where the match is weak. Clone size is not always given. Where it is, it says once, few, many or a class for expanded clones.

d_call j_call clone_size cdr3_length v_call cdr3_nt cdr3_aa
- TRBJ2-5 many 13 TRBV29-1 TGCAGCGTTGAAGATATATCGTCGGAGACCCAGTACTTC CSVEDISSETQYF
TRBD2 TRBJ2-7 many 16 TRBV7-9 TGTGCCAGCAGCTTAAGCGCTAGCGGGGCCTCCTACGAGCAGTACTTC CASSLSASGASYEQYF
- TRBJ1-1 few 12 TRBV30 TGTGCCTGGAGGTGGGGGCCCACTGAAGCTTTCTTT CAWRWGPTEAFF
- TRBJ1-1 many 17 TRBV12-3/TRBV12-4 TGTGCCAGCAGTTCCGGAGGGACCGCCGGTTGGGACACTGAAGCTTTCTTT CASSSGGTAGWDTEAFF
- TRBJ2-3 many 17 TRBV4-1 TGCGCCAGCAGCCAAACCTACAGGTCGAGGTTTGCAGATACGCAGTATTTT CASSQTYRSRFADTQYF
- TRBJ2-2 many 14 TRBV15 TGTGCCACCAGCAGAGAACAGAACACCGGGGAGCTGTTTTTT CATSREQNTGELFF
- TRBJ2-2 many 13 TRBV12-5 TGTGCTAGTGGTTTGACCAACCAACCGGGGCTGTTTTTT CASGLTNQPGLFF
TRBD2 TRBJ2-7 - 15 TRBV19 TGTGCCAGTAGTGCCGGTGGCGGGGGGAACTACGAGCAGTACTTC CASSAGGGGNYEQYF
- TRBJ1-5 few 15 TRBV7-9 TGTGCCAGCAGCTTAGGGCCGGATTACAATCAGCCCCAGCATTTT CASSLGPDYNQPQHF
- TRBJ2-3 few 15 TRBV2 TGTGCCAGCAGGGGAGTGGGTGTGTCCACAGATACGCAGTATTTT CASRGVGVSTDTQYF
- TRBJ1-4 many 16 TRBV15 TGTGCCACCAGCAGAGATTTGGGGGCAACTAATGAAAAACTGTTTTTT CATSRDLGATNEKLFF
- TRBJ1-6 many 15 TRBV12-3/TRBV12-4 TGTGCCAGCAGTCAACTGACAGTGGAGACTTCGCCCCTCCACTTT CASSQLTVETSPLHF
- TRBJ2-5 many 15 TRBV3-1 TGTGCCAGCAGCCAAGATTCGGGACTGTGGGAGACCCAGTACTTC CASSQDSGLWETQYF
- TRBJ2-1 - 17 TRBV14 TGTGCCAGCAGCCAAGATTGGGCTAGCGCGGGATACAATGAGCAGTTCTTC CASSQDWASAGYNEQFF
- TRBJ2-1 many 13 TRBV11-2 TGTGCCAGCAGCCCCGAGGGGAGCTATGAGCAGTTCTTC CASSPEGSYEQFF
- TRBJ1-6 many 16 TRBV20-1 TGCAGTGCTAGAGACCCGTCGGGAACGGGGGATTCACCCCTCCACTTT CSARDPSGTGDSPLHF
TRBD1 TRBJ1-1 few 16 TRBV19 TGTGCCAGTACCTCTACCCCCTCGACAGGGAGCACTGAAGCTTTCTTT CASTSTPSTGSTEAFF
TRBD2 TRBJ2-5 many 15 TRBV7-3 TGTGCCAGCAGCTTACGAGCGGGGGGGTCAGAGACCCAGTACTTC CASSLRAGGSETQYF
TRBD1 TRBJ1-2 many 13 TRBV7-9 TGTGCCAGCAGCGACTCGACAGGGCACGGCTACACCTTC CASSDSTGHGYTF
TRBD2 TRBJ2-1 many 16 TRBV7-8 TGTGCCAGCAGCTTAGGGGGACTAGCGCTTAACAATGAGCAGTTCTTC CASSLGGLALNNEQFF
- TRBJ2-7 many 12 TRBV7-9 TGTGCCAGCAGCTCAGCTTATGGGGAGCAGTACTTC CASSSAYGEQYF
TRBD1 TRBJ1-2 many 15 TRBV6-2/TRBV6-3 TGTGCCAGCAGTTCCCCGGACAGGGGAGCGTTCGGCTACACCTTC CASSSPDRGAFGYTF
- TRBJ2-1 - 13 TRBV5-5 TGTGCCAGCAGCCCCCCGGCGGGCTATGAGCAGTTCTTC CASSPPAGYEQFF
TRBD1 TRBJ1-2 few 13 TRBV29-1 TGCAGCGTTGAAGGGACAGGGGGCTTTGGCTACACCTTC CSVEGTGGFGYTF
- TRBJ1-2 - 14 TRBV5-1 TGCGCCAGCAGCTTCAGGGAACCTAACTATGGCTACACCTTC CASSFREPNYGYTF
TRBD1 TRBJ1-1 many 13 TRBV7-2 TGTGCCAGCAGCTTTCAACAGGGGACTGAAGCTTTCTTT CASSFQQGTEAFF
TRBD2 TRBJ2-7 many 16 TRBV7-8 TGTGCCAGCAGCTGGACTAGCGGGACCAGCTCCTACGAGCAGTACTTC CASSWTSGTSSYEQYF
TRBD2 TRBJ2-1 few 16 TRBV29-1 TGCAGCGTTGAAGGGACTAGCGGGAGACAGGGAGATGAGCAGTTCTTC CSVEGTSGRQGDEQFF
- TRBJ2-3 many 11 TRBV7-6 TGTGCCAGCCAGGCCCAAGATACGCAGTATTTT CASQAQDTQYF
- TRBJ1-1 many 14 TRBV27 TGTGCCAGCAGTTTCGCGTCGGGAAACACTGAAGCTTTCTTT CASSFASGNTEAFF
- TRBJ1-1 many 17 TRBV11-2 TGTGCCAGCAGCGCTCGCAGGGGTCAGAAACCGAACACTGAAGCTTTCTTT CASSARRGQKPNTEAFF
TRBD1 TRBJ1-5 many 13 TRBV6-1 TGTGCCAGCAGAGAGCAGGGGGATCAGCCCCAGCATTTT CASREQGDQPQHF
- TRBJ2-3 - 15 TRBV29-1 TGCAGCGTTGTGAACCCCAGCAGGGACACAGATACGCAGTATTTT CSVVNPSRDTDTQYF
TRBD1 TRBJ2-1 few 15 TRBV27 TGTGCCAGCAGTCTCGGGACAGGGAGGTTTAATGAGCAGTTCTTC CASSLGTGRFNEQFF
- TRBJ1-2 few 12 TRBV6-1 TGTGCCACCAGGGGACCGGCGAATGGCTACACCTTC CATRGPANGYTF
TRBD2 TRBJ2-7 - 15 TRBV10-3 TGTGCCATCAGGCCCAGCGGGAGTGCCGCCCCCGAGCAGTACTTC CAIRPSGSAAPEQYF
- TRBJ1-6 - 14 TRBV10-3 TGTGCCATCAGTGAGGGACAATATAATTCACCCCTCCACTTT CAISEGQYNSPLHF
- TRBJ1-3 many 17 TRBV12-3/TRBV12-4 TGTGCCAGCAGTTCCTCGGTGGCGCTCCTCTCTGGAAACACCATATATTTT CASSSSVALLSGNTIYF
- TRBJ2-7 few 15 TRBV19 TGTGCCAGTAGTTTCTCGACCGGGTCCTCCTACGAGCAGTACTTC CASSFSTGSSYEQYF
- TRBJ1-2 many 13 TRBV3-1 TGTGCCAGCAGCCAGGAGTCAGTATATGGCTACACCTTC CASSQESVYGYTF
TRBD1 TRBJ1-5 many 16 TRBV19 TGTGCCAGTACCCGGACAGGGGCCCCCAGCAATCAGCCCCAGCATTTT CASTRTGAPSNQPQHF
- TRBJ2-7 many 15 TRBV14 TGTGCCAGCAGCAGAGGAGGGGCACCTACCTACGAGCAGTACTTC CASSRGGAPTYEQYF
TRBD1 TRBJ2-1 few 14 TRBV11-2 TGTGCCAGCAGCTCCCGGGACAGGGTCAATGAGCAGTTCTTC CASSSRDRVNEQFF
TRBD2 TRBJ2-1 - 16 TRBV5-1 TGCGCCAGCAGCTTGTCTAGCGGGAACCTTGGTAATGAGCAGTTCTTC CASSLSSGNLGNEQFF
TRBD2 TRBJ2-4 few 15 TRBV28 TGTGCCAGCAGTTCCCTGACGCGGGAGCAGGTTATTCAGTACTTC CASSSLTREQVIQYF
TRBD2 TRBJ2-5 - 16 TRBV9 TGTGCCAGCAGCGTAGGCGGGAGGGGTCGGCAGGAGACCCAGTACTTC CASSVGGRGRQETQYF
- TRBJ1-1 - 16 TRBV20-1 TGCAGTGCTTCCGCGACACGGACAGCCGATCTGGAGGAAGCTTTCTTT CSASATRTADLEEAFF
- TRBJ1-6 few 12 TRBV3-1 TGTGCCAGCAGCCAAGATCCAGGACCCCTCCACTTT CASSQDPGPLHF
- TRBJ1-2 many 13 TRBV5-6 TGTGCCAGCAGCTTGAGGTCCGGATTTGGCTACACCTTC CASSLRSGFGYTF
TRBD1 TRBJ1-2 few 14 TRBV28 TGTGCCAGCAGTTCCACCGGGACAGGGGCTGGCTACACCTTC CASSSTGTGAGYTF